A single sample gave rise to the 32 T cell receptor beta chains below, sequenced in a study of T-cell reconstitution after alpha-beta-depleted transplantation in children. Library preparation (for TCRbeta) was performed with unique molecular identifiers. TCRdb fed the PCR reads into MiXCR, producing one record per CDR3 protein. The data hold about 410,000 distinct CDR3 sequences, with roughly 21% observed a single time. The specimen was PBMCs from the stem cell graft donor, collected from the stem cell graft. These receptors were collected from a human donor who donated a stem cell graft to a child with acute myeloid leukemia.

The V gene is TRBV29-1, the J gene TRBJ1-5; 10 bases are shared with TRBD1. Trimming at V came to 5 bases and at J to 4 bases, leaving 5 bases not matched to a gene. This CDR3 has 14 residues. Germline CDR1 is SQVTM and CDR2 is ANQGSEA. CDR3 coding DNA: TGCAGCGTTTCGATGGACAGGGGGAATCAGCCCCAGCATTTT. Encoded protein: CSVSMDRGNQPQHF.

This clonotype was observed once. The J gene is TRBJ2-2, the V gene TRBV4-2, with D perhaps assigned TRBD1 or TRBD2 (6 bases each). CDR3 length: 14 residues. V shed 5 bases and J shed 6 bases, with 13 bases lying between them. The germline V gene encodes CDR1 LGHNA and CDR2 YNFKEQ. CDR3 DNA sequence: TGTGCCAGCAGCGATGTCCGGGGGCCCGGGGAGCTGTTTTTT. Amino acid sequence: CASSDVRGPGELFF.

V gene TRBV25-1 combines with J gene TRBJ2-3; D is uncertain. Germline V lookup: CDR1 MGHDK, CDR2 SYGVNS. The V and J ends lost 5 bases and 6 bases respectively, with 15 bases between them. The CDR3 length is 14 residues. As DNA, the CDR3 is TGTGCCAGCAGTCCCGTCGGCCAGCACGATACGCAGTATTTT. This encodes CASSPVGQHDTQYF.

The rearrangement joins TRBV20-1 to TRBJ2-3; 13 bases agree with TRBD2. V lost 5 bases to trimming and J lost 7 bases; unmatched junction nucleotides: 12. Germline V lookup: CDR1 DFQATT, CDR2 SNEGSKA (reference sequence). This CDR3 region has 16 residues. The CDR3 reads CSAPNSGLAGPYTQYF. The CDR3 DNA sequence: TGCAGTGCTCCCAACTCGGGACTAGCGGGACCTTATACGCAGTATTTT.

The chain combines TRBV6-1 with TRBJ2-5; TRBD1 matches 9 bases. V was pared by 0 bases and J by 1 base, with 6 bases of the junction left unmatched. Germline CDR1 MNHNS, CDR2 SASEGT. The CDR3 is 17 residues long. CDR3 protein: CASSEALVTGGQETQYF. The CDR3 bases are TGTGCCAGCAGTGAAGCCTTGGTGACAGGGGGCCAAGAGACCCAGTACTTC.

This clonotype was recorded a few times. The chain recombines TRBV7-9 with TRBJ2-1, with unresolved D. The CDR3 consists of 15 residues. Looked up from germline, CDR1 is SEHNR and CDR2 is FQNEAQ (reference sequence). Trimming shortened V by 5 bases and J by 0 bases, and 11 bases separated the two germline ends. CDR3 nucleotides: TGTGCCAGCAGCCTCGTGCTTCGCTCCTACAATGAGCAGTTCTTC. It specifies CASSLVLRSYNEQFF.

This clonotype was recorded at least ten times. The chain couples TRBV29-1 to TRBJ2-1, with TRBD2 matching over 7 bases. The V segment lost 2 bases and the J segment 7 bases; nucleotides outside the gene matches: 8. This CDR3 has 14 residues. CDR1 SQVTM and CDR2 ANQGSEA come from the germline V gene. This CDR3 reads CSVELAARRNEQFF. The CDR3 DNA follows: TGCAGCGTTGAACTAGCGGCTCGGAGGAATGAGCAGTTCTTC.

This clonotype was found many times. The rearrangement joins TRBV5-1 to TRBJ1-2; 9 bases match TRBD1. J gave up 4 bases and V 5 bases, and 9 bases lay outside the gene matches. Germline V gene lookup returns CDR1 SGHRS and CDR2 YFSETQ. The CDR3 extends over 15 amino acids. CDR3 bases: TGCGCCAGCAGTTCGGGACAGGGACGCGGCTATGGCTACACCTTC. It specifies CASSSGQGRGYGYTF. Filled out from reference TRBV5-1 and TRBJ1-2, the complete variable domain reads KAGVTQTPRYLIKTRGQQVTLSCSPISGHRSVSWYQQTPGQGLQFLFEYFSETQRNKGNFPGRFSGRQFSNSRSEMNVSTLELGDSALYLCASSSGQGRGYGYTFGSGTRLTVV.

This clonotype has a handful of counts. This sequence joins TRBV6-5 and TRBJ2-3; D possibly uses TRBD1 or TRBD2 (5 bases each). The CDR3 has 13 residues. With 7 bases removed from V and 6 bases from J, the gap between germline ends came to 14 bases. CDR1 and CDR2 from the germline V gene are MNHEY and SVGAGI. The CDR3 sequence: CASNSMGPDTQYF. In nucleotides, the CDR3 is TGTGCCAGCAATTCTATGGGACCGGATACGCAGTATTTT.

The gene calls are TRBV15 and TRBJ2-3, with TRBD2 matching 8 bases. The CDR3 sequence is 20 residues long. J was trimmed by 3 bases and V by 0 bases; bases with no gene match: 17. Germline CDR1 LNHNV, CDR2 YYDKDF (reference sequence). The CDR3 bases are TGTGCCACCAGCAGAGATTGGGAAAGCGGGAGCTTATATAGGACAGATACGCAGTATTTT. This codes for CATSRDWESGSLYRTDTQYF.

This clonotype was seen a handful of times. The V call is TRBV6-1, the J call TRBJ2-7, with TRBD1 as a possible D gene (5 bases). The V gene lost 6 bases and the J gene lost 4 bases, with 13 bases spanning the gap. Germline V CDR1 and CDR2: MNHNS, SASEGT. This CDR3 contains 13 residues. The CDR3 bases are TGTGCCAGCAGCGAAAGGGGCGGTTACGAGCAGTACTTC. The encoded protein is CASSERGGYEQYF.

This clonotype was detected ten times or more. The V gene is TRBV20-1, the J gene TRBJ2-5; either TRBD1 or TRBD2 may supply D (5 bases each). Looked up from germline, CDR1 is DFQATT and CDR2 is SNEGSKA (reference sequence). The CDR3 extends over 14 amino acids. V lost 0 bases and J lost 1, with 9 bases in between. The CDR3 nucleotides are TGCAGTGCTAGAGATGGGGGACCCCAAGAGACCCAGTACTTC. Amino acid sequence: CSARDGGPQETQYF.

The V and J genes are TRBV6-1 and TRBJ2-1; 11 positions agree with TRBD2. Germline-derived CDR1 and CDR2 are MNHNS and SASEGT. J gave up 7 bases and V 5 bases, and 10 bases lay outside the gene matches. This CDR3 is built from 16 residues. The chain's CDR3 is CASSPPGLAANNEQFF. The CDR3 coding sequence is TGTGCCAGCAGTCCTCCGGGACTAGCGGCGAATAATGAGCAGTTCTTC.

This clonotype has a handful of counts. This chain joins TRBV5-1 and TRBJ2-7, with 10 bases fitting TRBD1. The germline V gene encodes CDR1 SGHRS and CDR2 YFSETQ. There are 13 residues in the CDR3. The V and J ends lost 4 bases and 2 bases, in that order; junction bases with no gene match: 0. In DNA, the CDR3 is TGCGCCAGCAGCGGGACAGGGGCCTACGAGCAGTACTTC. Amino acid sequence: CASSGTGAYEQYF.

V usage is TRBV18 and J usage is TRBJ1-1, with 7 bases that match TRBD1. Germline CDR1 KGHSH, CDR2 LQKENI. The CDR3 contains 16 residues. The ends lost 3 bases at V and 2 bases at J; junction bases unmatched: 9. CDR3 residues: CASSPSAQGRNTEAFF. The CDR3 coding sequence is TGTGCCAGCTCACCCTCCGCACAGGGGCGAAACACTGAAGCTTTCTTT.

The chain has TRBV4-3 and TRBJ2-1, with 8 bases matching TRBD2. The CDR3 totals 15 residues. J gave up 8 bases and V 4 bases, and 10 bases lay outside the gene matches. Per germline, CDR1 LGHNA and CDR2 YSLEER. CDR3 coding DNA: TGCGCCAGCAGCCCAGGAGGACCGGGAGGGCATGAGCAGTTCTTC. Its protein product is CASSPGGPGGHEQFF.

This clonotype was found many times. The chain has TRBV20-1 and TRBJ1-1; D gene uncertain. This CDR3 contains 16 residues. Trimming left V 0 bases short and J 3 bases short, with 17 bases between. The V gene's germline CDR1 is DFQATT and CDR2 SNEGSKA (reference sequence). In DNA, the CDR3 is TGCAGTGCTAGAGATACGTTCAGGAGGGCAGACACTGAAGCTTTCTTT. Its translation: CSARDTFRRADTEAFF.

The rearrangement links TRBV24-1 to TRBJ2-5; 13 bases agree with TRBD2. Germline V gene sequence: CDR1 KGHDR, CDR2 SFDVKD. J lost 2 bases, V lost 2 bases, and 10 bases had no gene match. This CDR3 is 19 amino acids long. CDR3 bases: TGTGCCACCAGTGATTATCGACTAGCGGGAGGCTGGGGACAAGAGACCCAGTACTTC. Protein: CATSDYRLAGGWGQETQYF.

In this sample, this clonotype turned up a few times. This rearrangement joins TRBV7-9 to TRBJ1-6; D may be TRBD1 (5 bases). CDR3 size: 14 residues. The V and J ends lost 5 bases and 2 bases respectively, with 7 bases between them. The germline gives CDR1 SEHNR, CDR2 FQNEAQ (reference sequence). The CDR3 DNA reads TGTGCCAGCAGCCGACAGACCTATAATTCACCCCTCCACTTT. Protein product: CASSRQTYNSPLHF.

This clonotype has more than one count but fewer than ten. The chain is built from TRBV6-6 and TRBJ1-2, with TRBD1 as a possible D gene (6 bases). CDR3 size: 13 residues. From germline, CDR1 is MNHNY and CDR2 SVGAGI (reference sequence). Trimming cost V 8 bases and J 8 bases, with 18 bases left between them. For the CDR3, the DNA is TGTGCCAGCGATATTAAACAGGGTACGGGCTACACCTTC. Amino acid sequence: CASDIKQGTGYTF.

J is TRBJ2-5 and V is TRBV7-7; D might be TRBD2 (6 bases). Germline V gene lookup returns CDR1 SSHAT and CDR2 FNYEAQ (reference sequence). V shed 1 base and J shed 4 bases, with 10 bases lying between them. CDR3 length: 14 amino acids. The CDR3 coding sequence is TGTGCCAGCAGCTTAGGGTGGCGGGGAGAGACCCAGTACTTC. Its protein product is CASSLGWRGETQYF.

The rearrangement uses TRBV6-2 or TRBV6-3 and TRBJ1-1, with a possible D match to TRBD1 (5 bases). This CDR3 is 13 amino acids long. Trimming stripped 6 bases from V and 3 bases from J, with 11 bases between. CDR1 and CDR2 (germline): MNHEY, SVGEGT. The CDR3 region has the DNA TGTGCCAGCAGGCACCGAGGGGACACTGAAGCTTTCTTT. Translated, it gives CASRHRGDTEAFF.

The chain uses TRBV7-2 and TRBJ2-3, with TRBD2 identical over 8 bases. V dropped 7 bases and J dropped 9; count of bases not matched to a gene: 3. Per the germline V gene, CDR1 is SGHTA and CDR2 is FQGNSA. The CDR3 has 11 residues. The DNA for the CDR3 is TGTGCCAGCATGCGGGAGGTAACGCAGTATTTT. Amino acid sequence: CASMREVTQYF.

This clonotype was seen more than once but under ten times. The chain employs TRBV20-1 and TRBJ2-1; 10 bases match TRBD2. The CDR3 is 19 amino acids. CDR1 DFQATT and CDR2 SNEGSKA come from the germline V gene (reference sequence). V lost 0 bases, J lost 5 bases, and 16 bases stayed unmatched. The CDR3 here is CSARDLPAPTSGNDNEQFF. The CDR3 bases are TGCAGTGCTAGAGATCTGCCCGCCCCTACTAGCGGGAACGACAATGAGCAGTTCTTC.

This chain links TRBV14 with TRBJ2-5, with a weak D call TRBD1 (6 bases). The CDR3 extends over 15 amino acids. Trimming cost V 4 bases and J 4 bases, with 16 bases left between them. Germline values: CDR1 SGHDN, CDR2 FVKESK. In DNA, the CDR3 is TGTGCCAGCAGCCTCGGGGACAAGGGGAGAGAGACCCAGTACTTC. Its protein product is CASSLGDKGRETQYF.

This sequence joins TRBV5-1 and TRBJ1-4; D is uncertain. Between the trimmed V and J ends, which lost 4 bases and 2 bases, there was a span of 9 bases. The CDR3 length is 14 residues. CDR1 is SGHRS, CDR2 YFSETQ, per germline. CDR3 in DNA: TGCGCCAGCAGCCGTGATCAGACTAATGAAAAACTGTTTTTT. Translation: CASSRDQTNEKLFF.

This clonotype was seen a handful of times. V usage is TRBV24-1 and J usage is TRBJ2-3, with 10 bases matching TRBD2. The CDR3 covers 15 residues. The ends lost 4 bases at V and 5 bases at J; junction bases unmatched: 5. Germline CDR1 KGHDR, CDR2 SFDVKD. As DNA, the CDR3 is TGTGCCACCAGTGAGTCTAGCGGGAGTAAAGATACGCAGTATTTT. It is translated as CATSESSGSKDTQYF.

This clonotype is a singleton in its sample. This sequence joins TRBV9 and TRBJ2-3, with D unclear. The CDR3 has 15 residues. Germline values: CDR1 SGDLS, CDR2 YYNGEE. The germline V and J ends were trimmed by 0 bases and 3 bases, with 11 bases remaining between them. CDR3 DNA sequence: TGTGCCAGCAGCGTAGGGGTGGATAGGACAGATACGCAGTATTTT. Its translation is CASSVGVDRTDTQYF.

The chain has TRBV20-1 and TRBJ2-7; 9 positions match TRBD1. This CDR3 contains 19 residues. Trimming cost V 2 bases and J 3 bases; bases outside gene matches: 20. Germline CDR1 is DFQATT and CDR2 is SNEGSKA (reference sequence). Here the CDR3 reads CSARNTIPTTGGSDYEQYF. The CDR3 DNA reads TGCAGTGCTAGAAATACGATACCCACGACAGGGGGGTCAGACTACGAGCAGTACTTC.

J is TRBJ2-7 and V is TRBV28; 7 nucleotides match TRBD2. CDR1 and CDR2 (germline): MDHEN, SYDVKM. This CDR3 comprises 16 residues. Unmatched junction bases numbered 13, after V lost 3 bases and J lost 5 bases. This CDR3 reads CASSFPTSVFSNEQYF. The CDR3, as DNA: TGTGCCAGCAGTTTCCCTACTAGCGTTTTTAGCAACGAGCAGTACTTC.

In this sample, this clonotype turned up many times. The chain couples TRBV7-9 to TRBJ2-1; D gene ambiguous. The V end lost 0 bases, the J end lost 6 bases, and 9 bases lay between the germline ends. Germline values: CDR1 SEHNR, CDR2 FQNEAQ (reference sequence). This CDR3 region has 14 residues. Written as DNA, the CDR3 is TGTGCCAGCAGCTTAGCGGCCGCAGTCAATGAGCAGTTCTTC. Its protein product is CASSLAAAVNEQFF. The full variable domain, rest sourced from reference TRBV7-9 and TRBJ2-1, is DTGVSQNPRHKITKRGQNVTFRCDPISEHNRLYWYRQTLGQGPEFLTYFQNEAQLEKSRLLSDRFSAERPKGSFSTLEIQRTEQGDSAMYLCASSLAAAVNEQFFGPGTRLTVL.

The chain joins TRBV7-2 to TRBJ2-7; 10 bases are shared with TRBD2. Germline CDR1 is SGHTA and CDR2 is FQGNSA. CDR3 length: 13 amino acids. V lost 9 bases, J lost 6 bases, and 8 bases stayed unmatched. The CDR3 DNA sequence: TGTGCCAGTGGGCTAGCGGGAGCTAGCGAGCAGTACTTC. Amino acid sequence: CASGLAGASEQYF.